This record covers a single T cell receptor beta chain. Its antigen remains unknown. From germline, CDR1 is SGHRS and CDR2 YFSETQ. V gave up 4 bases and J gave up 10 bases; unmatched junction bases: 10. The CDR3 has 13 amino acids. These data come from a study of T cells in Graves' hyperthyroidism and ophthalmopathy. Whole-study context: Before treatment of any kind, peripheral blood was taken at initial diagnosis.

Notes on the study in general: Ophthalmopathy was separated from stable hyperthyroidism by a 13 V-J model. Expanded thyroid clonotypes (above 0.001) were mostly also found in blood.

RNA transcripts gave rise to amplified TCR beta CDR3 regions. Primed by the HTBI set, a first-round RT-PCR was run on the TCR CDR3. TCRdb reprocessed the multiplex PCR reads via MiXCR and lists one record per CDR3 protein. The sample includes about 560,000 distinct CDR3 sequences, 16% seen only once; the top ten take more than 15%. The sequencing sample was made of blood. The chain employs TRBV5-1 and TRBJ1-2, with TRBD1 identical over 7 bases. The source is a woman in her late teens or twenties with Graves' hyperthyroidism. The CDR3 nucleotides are TGCGCCAGCAGCAAGACAGGGTTAAGAGACTACACCTTC. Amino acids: CASSKTGLRDYTF.